The rows below give T cell receptor beta chains drawn from one sample of a study of blood T cell repertoires in COVID-19. Here immunoSEQ multiplex PCR was the method, and the copy in TCRdb shows in-frame clones only, minus some. This table has about 250,000 clones, around 84% appearing once. Sequencing used PBMCs or T cells enriched from blood (not recorded which). Every receptor here comes from a man between 18 and 35 years old who had recovered from COVID-19. Both conserved end residues are part of each CDR3.

CDR3 length,V gene,CDR3 protein
14,TRBV19,CASSIVQGNQPQHF
16,TRBV7-8,CASSLGSGGPKETQYF
15,TRBV5-5,CASSFQGQSSYEQYF
15,TRBV20-1,CSASATSGNHNEQFF
18,TRBV14,CASSQQTGQGRAHNEQFF
15,TRBV11-3,CASSFDRSSTDTQYF
16,TRBV29-1,CSVEDLGTGGTTEAFF
16,TRBV28,CASSSSGGFRYNEQFF
15,TRBV5-1,CASSSSSGGVDTQYF
14,TRBV9,CASSVTGTSYEQFF
19,TRBV7-8,CASSTRSGTSGIRGETQYF
13,TRBV7-8,CASSLERSYGYTF
15,TRBV5-1,CASSSNSGDNSPLHF
15,TRBV28,CASSLRTGGNQPQHF
16,TRBV5-6,CASSLDSGFISYEQYF
15,TRBV18,CASSRNRGGNQPQHF
16,TRBV6-5,CASSYSGTGGYYGYTF
15,TRBV7-9,CASRTDWSSYNEQFF
16,TRBV28,CASSLLSLGTGGGYTF
15,TRBV11-2,CASSPRQGPNYGYTF
13,TRBV19,CASARDRNTEAFF
14,TRBV10-3,CAINPGAGSGELFF
14,TRBV5-1,CASHLQGANTEAFF
13,TRBV19,CASRKTGTNEQFF
17,TRBV3-1/TRBV3-2,CASSQDQPWAGNSPLHF
14,TRBV5-6,CASSLVGVQETQYF
13,TRBV28,CASSPFLPYGYTF
14,TRBV25-1,CASSVPGGNYGYTF
17,TRBV28,CASSRRRGRISTYEQYF
13,TRBV5-4,CASSNGGTGELFF
15,TRBV19,CASSRGTGIDSPLHF
15,TRBV7-8,CASIRDKIIPSEQYF
14,TRBV24-1,CATSDLETNYGYTF
15,TRBV19,CASSIGGTANEKLFF
16,TRBV2,CASSEVGWGPGTEAFF
18,TRBV7-9,CASSLARETGSSYNEQFF
16,TRBV19,CASTPLGAIFNQPQHF
14,TRBV10-3,CAISEGEMGTEAFF
13,TRBV4-1,CASSLTGLGGYTF
12,TRBV5-6,CASSPGQYEQYF
16,TRBV7-9,CASSFNRVEGYNEQFF
16,TRBV28,CASSSNWDTNQETQYF
16,TRBV7-9,CASSLVSGREGTEAFF